Below are 15 T cell receptor beta chains sequenced from a single sample in a study of identical twins (dated by TCRdb to about 2016). Library construction relied on 5' RACE. The instrument was an Illumina HiSeq 2000. Using fastp at Q25 and MiXCR, TCRdb reprocessed the public reads and kept productive beta chains. CDR3 protein duplicates are merged, each entry listing the most common genes and DNA. Recorded for this sample are 400,000 to 650,000 distinct CDR3 sequences; under 25% of them occurred a single time. The ten largest clonotypes hold 0.91% of the sample. The sample was also reused in another study, on T cells expressing NK-cell markers.

The sample comprised CD4+ T cells sorted from blood. These receptors all stem from a woman aged 18-29 years in good health.

V and J are TRBV5-5 and TRBJ1-2, with no clear D. The CDR3 consists of 13 residues. The V end lost 4 bases, the J end lost 4 bases, and 11 bases lay between the germline ends. CDR1 and CDR2 (germline): SGHKS, YYEKEE (reference sequence). The CDR3 protein is CASSVDGGYGYTF. The CDR3 DNA reads TGTGCCAGCAGCGTGGACGGAGGCTATGGCTACACCTTC.

This clonotype has a handful of counts. The rearrangement joins TRBV5-1 to TRBJ1-1, with unresolved D. The CDR3 has 14 residues. Germline assignment: CDR1 SGHRS and CDR2 YFSETQ. Trimming removed 0 bases at V and 0 bases at J, with 6 bases between. CDR3 amino acids: CASSLVDVNTEAFF. The CDR3 nucleotides read TGCGCCAGCAGCTTGGTGGACGTGAACACTGAAGCTTTCTTT.

The V gene is TRBV10-3, the J gene TRBJ2-2; D is perhaps TRBD2 (5 bases). This CDR3 comprises 12 residues. CDR1 is ENHRY, CDR2 SYGVKD, per germline. Between the trimmed V and J ends, which lost 8 bases and 6 bases, there was a span of 10 bases. CDR3 nucleotide sequence: TGTGCCATCGGTCGGGGAGCCGGGGAGCTGTTTTTT. The encoded protein is CAIGRGAGELFF.

This clonotype was observed a few times. V and J are TRBV18 and TRBJ2-3; D is unclear. Germline loops: CDR1 KGHSH, CDR2 LQKENI. The CDR3 spans 15 residues. Trimming left V 6 bases short and J 2 bases short, with 15 bases between. CDR3 in amino acids: CASSSSAVFTDTQYF. The CDR3 region has the DNA TGTGCCAGCTCCTCCTCGGCGGTATTCACAGATACGCAGTATTTT.

In its sample, this clonotype was seen a few times. The chain employs TRBV18 and TRBJ2-2; D is unclear. Germline lookup yields CDR1 KGHSH and CDR2 LQKENI. The CDR3 loop spans 15 amino acids. The V end lost 6 bases, the J end lost 0 bases, and 11 bases lay between the germline ends. The CDR3 here is CASSPYSANTGELFF. CDR3 DNA: TGTGCCAGCTCGCCTTACTCCGCGAACACCGGGGAGCTGTTTTTT.

The chain employs TRBV12-3 or TRBV12-4 and TRBJ1-1; 7 bases line up with TRBD1. The CDR3 sequence is 15 residues long. V lost 4 bases and J lost 0; bases outside the gene matches: 5. CDR3 protein: CASSSRQGMNTEAFF. CDR3 nucleotide sequence: TGTGCCAGCAGTTCTCGACAGGGAATGAACACTGAAGCTTTCTTT.

The chain combines TRBV5-1 with TRBJ1-2; D is ambiguous. Looked up from germline, CDR1 is SGHRS and CDR2 is YFSETQ. The CDR3 is 14 residues long. Trimming removed 0 bases at V and 5 bases at J, with 11 bases between. In DNA form, the CDR3 reads TGCGCCAGCAGCTTGGGGGCAGAAACGTATGGCTACACCTTC. This gives the protein CASSLGAETYGYTF.

The chain uses TRBV29-1 and TRBJ1-1; 7 bases fit TRBD1. The V gene end was trimmed by 6 bases and the J gene end by 3 bases; junction bases not matched to a gene: 13. The CDR3 sequence is 15 residues long. Germline V lookup: CDR1 SQVTM, CDR2 ANQGSEA. This chain's CDR3 is CSVQLWTGRDTEAFF. CDR3 DNA sequence: TGCAGCGTCCAACTCTGGACAGGAAGGGACACTGAAGCTTTCTTT.

A single count supports this clonotype. The rearrangement links TRBV5-2 to TRBJ1-2. TRBV5-2 is deemed a pseudogene. There are 13 residues in the CDR3. This CDR3 is CARSPGLICGYTF. The CDR3 region has the DNA TGTGCCAGGAGCCCCGGGCTCATCTGTGGCTACACCTTC.

This clonotype has a handful of counts. The rearrangement joins TRBV20-1 to TRBJ1-2, with 12 bases lining up with TRBD1. V gave up 0 bases and J gave up 8 bases; unmatched junction bases: 13. This CDR3 contains 17 residues. Per the germline V gene, CDR1 is DFQATT and CDR2 is SNEGSKA (reference sequence). The CDR3 DNA is TGCAGTGCTAGAGATCCCATGGTGTCCGGGACAGGGGGCGGCTACACCTTC. This codes for CSARDPMVSGTGGGYTF.

The chain employs TRBV6-1 and TRBJ2-6; perhaps TRBD1 as D (6 bases). This CDR3 has 16 amino acids. Germline CDR1 MNHNS, CDR2 SASEGT. V was shortened by 5 bases and J by 2 bases, with 13 bases between the two germline ends. This CDR3 is CASSQQGGAGANVLTF. CDR3 DNA: TGTGCCAGCAGTCAACAGGGTGGCGCTGGGGCCAACGTCCTGACTTTC.

This clonotype was seen a few times. The chain couples TRBV7-2 to TRBJ1-1; possibly TRBD1 for D (5 bases). In germline, CDR1 is SGHTA, CDR2 FQGNSA. V lost 7 bases and J lost 2, with 17 bases in between. The CDR3 spans 15 residues. In DNA, the CDR3 is TGTGCCAGCACCTCACAACTCGGACACAACACTGAAGCTTTCTTT. The encoded protein is CASTSQLGHNTEAFF.

Only a few counts were recorded for this clonotype. V and J are TRBV7-9 and TRBJ2-1, with TRBD2 identical over 9 bases. The CDR3 covers 16 residues. The germline gives CDR1 SEHNR, CDR2 FQNEAQ (reference sequence). V lost 1 base to trimming and J lost 5 bases; unmatched junction nucleotides: 6. The CDR3 sequence is CASSLELAGYHNEQFF. The CDR3 DNA reads as TGTGCCAGCAGCTTAGAGCTAGCGGGATATCACAATGAGCAGTTCTTC.

V gene TRBV9 combines with J gene TRBJ2-6, with D maybe TRBD2 (5 bases). The ends were cut back, 4 bases at V and 4 bases at J, with 6 bases in the middle. There are 13 residues in the CDR3. Germline loops: CDR1 SGDLS, CDR2 YYNGEE. The CDR3 bases are TGTGCCAGCAGCCGGGGAGGGGCCAACGTCCTGACTTTC. Residues: CASSRGGANVLTF. The complete variable domain, with remaining parts taken from reference TRBV9 and TRBJ2-6, reads DSGVTQTPKHLITATGQRVTLRCSPRSGDLSVYWYQQSLDQGLQFLIQYYNGEERAKGNILERFSAQQFPDLHSELNLSSLELGDSALYFCASSRGGANVLTFGAGSRLTVL.

The rearrangement joins TRBV11-3 to TRBJ2-1, with TRBD2 identical over 7 bases. Germline-derived CDR1 and CDR2 are SGHNT and YENEEA. The ends lost 3 bases at V and 6 bases at J; junction bases unmatched: 5. This CDR3 contains 14 residues. CDR3 sequence: CASSFITSANEQFF. CDR3 DNA sequence: TGTGCCAGCAGCTTCATAACTAGCGCCAATGAGCAGTTCTTC.